The subject of this entry is one T cell receptor beta chain. The data were taken from a study of Graves' ophthalmopathy and Graves' hyperthyroidism. Amplifying from RNA transcripts, the study obtained TCR beta CDR3 regions. First-round RT-PCR relied on HTBI primers, and a second-round multiplex PCR came next. TCRdb re-called the multiplex PCR reads through MiXCR, storing one row per CDR3 protein. Counted here are 150,000 to 200,000 distinct CDR3 sequences, around two fifths occurring once; the ten biggest clones make up approximately 9%. Orbital computed tomography and thyroid ultrasound, along with TRAb, serum thyroxine and clinical symptoms, underpinned diagnosis. V shed 6 bases and J shed 0 bases, with 12 bases lying between them. The germline CDR1 and CDR2 sequences are MNHEY and SMNVEV (reference sequence). This CDR3 is 15 amino acids long.

This receptor was obtained from a man in his thirties or forties with Graves' ophthalmopathy. The material sequenced was peripheral blood. The chain recombines TRBV27 with TRBJ1-5; D uncertain. The DNA for the CDR3 is TGTGCCAGCAGCGATGGGCAGTATAGCAATCAGCCCCAGCATTTT. Translation gives CASSDGQYSNQPQHF.